These T cell receptor beta chains were read from a single sample in a study of CD8+ T cells in alopecia areata. TCRdb keeps only in-frame clones here, not all; method: immunoSEQ multiplex PCR. Of about 200,000 clones listed, 45% to 70% are singletons. The sample taken for sequencing was CD8+ T cells sorted from blood. Receptors originate from a human donor in good health. Both conserved end residues are part of each CDR3. A D gene is named only where the DNA matches it firmly. Some rows have no size entry. The others give once, few or many, or a class for an expanded clone.

V	length	J	size	D	CDR3	DNA
TRBV29-1	13	TRBJ2-7	few	-	CSVEGGQSYEQYF	TGCAGCGTTGAAGGGGGGCAAAGCTACGAGCAGTACTTC
TRBV5-4	12	TRBJ1-2	few	-	CASSLESYGYTF	TGTGCCAGCAGCTTGGAGAGCTATGGCTACACCTTC
TRBV2	13	TRBJ2-1	-	-	CASSEGGRIEQFF	TGTGCCAGCAGTGAAGGGGGGCGTATTGAGCAGTTCTTC
TRBV4-1	14	TRBJ1-3	few	-	CASSQSGSGNTIYF	TGCGCCAGCAGCCAGTCGGGATCTGGAAACACCATATATTTT
TRBV15	13	TRBJ1-1	-	-	CATGSSWDTEAFF	TGTGCCACCGGGTCTTCGTGGGACACTGAAGCTTTCTTT
TRBV27	13	TRBJ1-3	-	-	CASSLSSGNTIYF	TGTGCCAGCAGTTTATCGTCTGGAAACACCATATATTTT
TRBV4-1	15	TRBJ2-1	-	-	CASSKGRGQDDEQFF	TGCGCCAGCAGCAAAGGGAGGGGGCAAGACGATGAGCAGTTCTTC
TRBV2	15	TRBJ2-3	many	TRBD2	CASKSGGYQSDTQYF	TGTGCCAGCAAGAGCGGGGGTTACCAGAGTGATACGCAGTATTTT
TRBV29-1	12	TRBJ1-2	few	-	CSVPPGPDGYTF	TGCAGCGTTCCCCCGGGTCCAGACGGCTACACCTTC
TRBV5-6	16	TRBJ2-1	-	-	CASTPLGLGAYNEQFF	TGTGCCAGCACCCCCTTAGGTCTTGGGGCCTACAATGAGCAGTTCTTC
TRBV7-9	14	TRBJ2-7	-	-	CASSQNLMSPEQYF	TGTGCCAGCAGCCAAAACTTAATGAGTCCCGAGCAGTACTTC
TRBV15	16	TRBJ2-3	-	TRBD1	CATSKGGQANTDTQYF	TGTGCCACCAGCAAAGGTGGACAGGCAAACACAGATACGCAGTATTTT
TRBV13	15	TRBJ2-7	-	TRBD1	CASSGGGQGSYEQYF	TGTGCCAGCAGCGGAGGAGGACAGGGCTCCTACGAGCAGTACTTC
TRBV27	17	TRBJ2-3	-	-	CASRPTRDSDHTDTQYF	TGTGCCAGCAGACCTACCCGGGACTCAGACCACACAGATACGCAGTATTTT
TRBV14	13	TRBJ2-7	few	-	CASSQVAEYEQYF	TGTGCCAGCAGCCAAGTTGCGGAGTACGAGCAGTACTTC
TRBV5-1	14	TRBJ2-5	few	TRBD2	CASSLQQREETQYF	TGCGCCAGCAGCTTGCAACAGCGGGAGGAGACCCAGTACTTC
TRBV6-1	16	TRBJ2-3	-	-	CASSEEGFTSTDTQYF	TGTGCCAGCAGTGAAGAAGGCTTTACTAGCACAGATACGCAGTATTTT
TRBV2	14	TRBJ1-2	-	-	CASSEARQGGGYTF	TGTGCCAGCAGTGAAGCGCGGCAGGGTGGTGGCTACACCTTC
TRBV7-9	13	TRBJ1-2	few	-	CASSSRNAYGYTF	TGTGCCAGCAGCTCTAGGAATGCGTATGGCTACACCTTC
TRBV29-1	13	TRBJ2-1	few	TRBD2	CSVELAGTNEQFF	TGCAGCGTTGAACTAGCGGGCACCAATGAGCAGTTCTTC
TRBV4-1	13	TRBJ2-7	-	-	CASSQAGTYEQYF	TGCGCCAGCAGCCAAGCAGGTACCTACGAGCAGTACTTC
TRBV4-1	13	TRBJ2-7	-	-	CASSPRENYEQYF	TGCGCCAGCAGCCCCCGGGAGAACTACGAGCAGTACTTC
TRBV13	14	TRBJ1-1	-	-	CASSPRGRMAEAFF	TGTGCCAGCAGCCCAAGGGGGAGGATGGCTGAAGCTTTCTTT
TRBV4-1	14	TRBJ2-7	-	-	CASSQFGTSYEQYF	TGCGCCAGCAGCCAATTTGGGACTTCCTACGAGCAGTACTTC
TRBV4-1	14	TRBJ1-5	-	-	CASSQHSLNQPQHF	TGCGCCAGCAGCCAACACAGCCTCAATCAGCCCCAGCATTTT
TRBV15	13	TRBJ1-5	-	-	CATSKGPDQPQHF	TGTGCCACCAGCAAAGGACCAGATCAGCCCCAGCATTTT
TRBV2	15	TRBJ2-3	-	-	CASSEEGSSTDTQYF	TGTGCCAGCAGTGAGGAGGGCTCTAGCACAGATACGCAGTATTTT
TRBV4-1	14	TRBJ2-5	-	-	CASSQGRGAETQYF	TGCGCCAGCAGCCAAGGCCGGGGGGCGGAGACCCAGTACTTC
TRBV2	13	TRBJ1-4	-	-	CASGARTNEKLFF	TGTGCCAGCGGGGCCCGAACTAATGAAAAACTGTTTTTT
TRBV4-1	15	TRBJ1-1	-	-	CASSPEGAVNTEAFF	TGCGCCAGCAGCCCGGAAGGGGCGGTGAACACTGAAGCTTTCTTT
TRBV2	14	TRBJ2-7	-	-	CATPGWDENGEQYF	TGTGCCACCCCGGGATGGGACGAGAACGGAGAGCAGTACTTC
TRBV2	15	TRBJ2-7	-	-	CASSEAHRGTYEQYF	TGTGCCAGCAGTGAAGCGCATCGGGGGACCTACGAGCAGTACTTC
TRBV11-1	13	TRBJ2-1	few	-	CASSSTEYNEQFF	TGTGCCAGCAGCTCGACAGAATACAATGAGCAGTTCTTC
TRBV29-1	17	TRBJ2-3	-	-	CSVEDSWQHENRDTQYF	TGCAGCGTTGAAGATAGTTGGCAGCACGAAAACCGTGATACGCAGTATTTT
TRBV29-1	15	TRBJ2-2	-	TRBD1	CSVLGTGYRSGELFF	TGCAGCGTCTTGGGGACAGGGTATAGATCCGGGGAGCTGTTTTTT
TRBV2	14	TRBJ2-1	-	TRBD1	CASSWTGSVNEQFF	TGTGCCAGCAGCTGGACAGGGTCGGTCAATGAGCAGTTCTTC
TRBV5-8	16	TRBJ2-7	-	-	CASSLGVGQGVYEQYF	TGTGCCAGCAGCTTGGGCGTTGGGCAGGGAGTCTACGAGCAGTACTTC
TRBV5-6	15	TRBJ2-5	-	-	CASSFRRAGQETQYF	TGTGCCAGCAGCTTCCGCAGGGCGGGCCAAGAGACCCAGTACTTC
TRBV27	18	TRBJ1-1	-	-	CASYPEDSIRKGNTEAFF	TGTGCCAGCTATCCCGAGGACAGCATAAGGAAGGGGAACACTGAAGCTTTCTTT
TRBV23-1	16	TRBJ2-1	-	-	CASSQSSWGGYNEQFF	TGCGCCAGCAGTCAATCGTCGTGGGGTGGGTACAATGAGCAGTTCTTC
TRBV5-4	14	TRBJ2-3	few	-	CASSLVGLSDTQYF	TGTGCCAGCAGCTTGGTCGGGTTGTCAGATACGCAGTATTTT
TRBV29-1	13	TRBJ1-4	-	-	CSGQGSSNEKLFF	TGCAGCGGTCAGGGATCTTCTAATGAAAAACTGTTTTTT
TRBV30	15	TRBJ2-5	few	TRBD2	CAWSVPLAGVETQYF	TGTGCCTGGAGTGTACCCCTAGCGGGGGTTGAGACCCAGTACTTC
TRBV13	18	TRBJ1-1	-	TRBD1	CASSPTINRDREDTEAFF	TGTGCCAGCAGCCCCACAATAAACCGGGACAGGGAGGACACTGAAGCTTTCTTT